The subject of this entry is one T cell receptor beta chain. TCRdb's copy holds only in-frame clones and misses some; the assay was immunoSEQ multiplex PCR. The profile shows approximately 160,000 clones, about nine tenths of them singletons. The CDR3 length is 12 residues. Germline CDR1 MNHNY, CDR2 SVGAGI (reference sequence). The ends were cut back, 8 bases at V and 10 bases at J, with 17 bases in the middle. The data stem from a study of T cell responses to AZD1222 COVID-19 vaccine. V is TRBV6-6 and J is TRBJ1-1; D is ambiguous. The clonotype originates from an adult in good health. This specimen was peripheral blood, taken on day 0 of AZD1222 vaccination. CDR3 coding DNA: TGTGCCAGCGATTACGTTGGGGAGAGAGCTTTCTTT. It codes for CASDYVGERAFF.